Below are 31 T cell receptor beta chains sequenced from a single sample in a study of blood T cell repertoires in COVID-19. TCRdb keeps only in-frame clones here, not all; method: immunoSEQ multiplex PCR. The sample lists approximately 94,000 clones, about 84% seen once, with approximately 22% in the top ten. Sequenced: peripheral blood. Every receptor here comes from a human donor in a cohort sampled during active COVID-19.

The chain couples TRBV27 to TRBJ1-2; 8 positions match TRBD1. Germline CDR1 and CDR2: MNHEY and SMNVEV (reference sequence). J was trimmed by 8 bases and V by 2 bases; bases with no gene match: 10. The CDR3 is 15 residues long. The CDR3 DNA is TGTGCCAGCAGTTTACAGGGGGCGGCTATAAACGGCTACACCTTC. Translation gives CASSLQGAAINGYTF.

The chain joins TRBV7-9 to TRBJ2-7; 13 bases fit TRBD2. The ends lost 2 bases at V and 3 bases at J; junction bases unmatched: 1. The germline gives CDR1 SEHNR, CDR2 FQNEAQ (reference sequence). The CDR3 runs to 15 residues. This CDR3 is CASSLRTSGSYEQYF. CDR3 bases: TGTGCCAGCAGCTTAAGGACTAGCGGGAGCTACGAGCAGTACTTC.

As DNA, the CDR3 is TGCGCCAGCAGCCCCGCGGGCACAAGGAATGAAAAACTGTTTTTT. It specifies CASSPAGTRNEKLFF. V usage is TRBV5-1 and J usage is TRBJ1-4; D ambiguous. The CDR3 runs 15 residues. CDR1 and CDR2 (germline): SGHRS, YFSETQ. V lost 4 bases to trimming and J lost 5 bases, with 15 bases between them.

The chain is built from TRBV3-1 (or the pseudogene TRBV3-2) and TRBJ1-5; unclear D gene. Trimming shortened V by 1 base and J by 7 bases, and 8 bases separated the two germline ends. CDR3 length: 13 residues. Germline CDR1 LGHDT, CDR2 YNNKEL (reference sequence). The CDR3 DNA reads TGTGCCAGCAGCCAAGGCGGGGTGCAGCCCCAGCATTTT. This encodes CASSQGGVQPQHF.

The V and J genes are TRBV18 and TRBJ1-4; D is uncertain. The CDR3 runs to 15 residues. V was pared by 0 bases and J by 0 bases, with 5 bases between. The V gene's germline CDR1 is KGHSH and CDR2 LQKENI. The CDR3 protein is CASSPPSATNEKLFF. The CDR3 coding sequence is TGTGCCAGCTCACCACCCTCCGCAACTAATGAAAAACTGTTTTTT.

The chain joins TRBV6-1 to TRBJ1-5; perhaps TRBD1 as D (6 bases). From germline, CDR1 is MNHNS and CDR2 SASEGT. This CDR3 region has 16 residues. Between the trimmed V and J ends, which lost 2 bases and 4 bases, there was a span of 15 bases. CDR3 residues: CASSESHGQGNQPQHF. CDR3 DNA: TGTGCCAGCAGTGAATCGCACGGGCAGGGGAATCAGCCCCAGCATTTT.

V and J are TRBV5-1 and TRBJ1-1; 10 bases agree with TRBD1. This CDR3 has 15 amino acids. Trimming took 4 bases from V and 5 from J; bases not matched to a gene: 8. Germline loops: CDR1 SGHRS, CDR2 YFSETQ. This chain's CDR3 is CASSQNLDRGTEAFF. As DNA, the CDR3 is TGCGCCAGCAGCCAGAACCTGGACAGGGGGACTGAAGCTTTCTTT.

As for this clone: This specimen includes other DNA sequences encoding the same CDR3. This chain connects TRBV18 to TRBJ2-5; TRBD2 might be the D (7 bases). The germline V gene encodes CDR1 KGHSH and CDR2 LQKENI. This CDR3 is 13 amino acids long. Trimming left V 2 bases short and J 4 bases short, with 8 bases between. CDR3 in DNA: TGTGCCAGCTCACCAAGGGGGGGAGAGACCCAGTACTTC. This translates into CASSPRGGETQYF.

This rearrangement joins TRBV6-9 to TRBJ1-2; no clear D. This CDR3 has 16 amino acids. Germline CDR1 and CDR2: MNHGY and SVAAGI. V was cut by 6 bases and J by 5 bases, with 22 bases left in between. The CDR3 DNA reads TGTGCCAGCAGCCCCCTTCGCCCGGCGGCTGAGTATGGCTACACCTTC. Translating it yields CASSPLRPAAEYGYTF.

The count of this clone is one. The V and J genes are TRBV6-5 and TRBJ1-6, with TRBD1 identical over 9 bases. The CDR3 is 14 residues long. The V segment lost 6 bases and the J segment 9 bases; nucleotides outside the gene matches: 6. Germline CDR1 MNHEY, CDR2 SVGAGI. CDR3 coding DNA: TGTGCCAGCAGATCCACAGGGGGCGTTTCACCCCTCCACTTT. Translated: CASRSTGGVSPLHF.

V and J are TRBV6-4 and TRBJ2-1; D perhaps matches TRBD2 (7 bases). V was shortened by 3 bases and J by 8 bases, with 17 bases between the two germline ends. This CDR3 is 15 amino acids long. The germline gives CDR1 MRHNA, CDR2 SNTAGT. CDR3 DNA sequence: TGTGCCAGCAGTGATAGGAGGGGGGGCCCCCATGAGCAGTTCTTC. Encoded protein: CASSDRRGGPHEQFF.

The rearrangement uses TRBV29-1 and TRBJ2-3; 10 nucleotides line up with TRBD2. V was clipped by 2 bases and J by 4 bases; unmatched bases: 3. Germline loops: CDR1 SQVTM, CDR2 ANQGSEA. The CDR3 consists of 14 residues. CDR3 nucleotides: TGCAGCGTTGAACCGGGACTAGCGTCAGATACGCAGTATTTT. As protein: CSVEPGLASDTQYF.

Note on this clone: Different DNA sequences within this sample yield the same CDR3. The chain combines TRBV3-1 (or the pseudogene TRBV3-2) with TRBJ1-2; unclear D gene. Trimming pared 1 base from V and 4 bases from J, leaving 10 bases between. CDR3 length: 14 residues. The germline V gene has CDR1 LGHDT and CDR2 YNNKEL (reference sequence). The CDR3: CASSQGRTVYGYTF. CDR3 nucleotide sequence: TGTGCCAGCAGCCAAGGGAGGACGGTCTATGGCTACACCTTC.

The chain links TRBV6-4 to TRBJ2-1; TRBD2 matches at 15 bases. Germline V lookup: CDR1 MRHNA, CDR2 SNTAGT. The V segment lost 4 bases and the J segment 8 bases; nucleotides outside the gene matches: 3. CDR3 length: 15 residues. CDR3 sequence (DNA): TGTGCCAGCAGTGGGACTAGCGGGAGGGCACATGAGCAGTTCTTC. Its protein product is CASSGTSGRAHEQFF.

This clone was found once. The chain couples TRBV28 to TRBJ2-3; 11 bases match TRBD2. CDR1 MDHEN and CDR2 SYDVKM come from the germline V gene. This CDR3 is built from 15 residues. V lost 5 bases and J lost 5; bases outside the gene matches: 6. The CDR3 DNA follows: TGTGCCAGCAGTGATAGCGGGAGGGCCATAGATACGCAGTATTTT. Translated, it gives CASSDSGRAIDTQYF.

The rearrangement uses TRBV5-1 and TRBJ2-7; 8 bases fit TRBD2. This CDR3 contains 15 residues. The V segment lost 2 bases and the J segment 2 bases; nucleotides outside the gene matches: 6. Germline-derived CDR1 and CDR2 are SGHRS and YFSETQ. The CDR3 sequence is CASSLRSGGPYEQYF. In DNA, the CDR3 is TGCGCCAGCAGCTTAAGGTCGGGGGGGCCCTACGAGCAGTACTTC.

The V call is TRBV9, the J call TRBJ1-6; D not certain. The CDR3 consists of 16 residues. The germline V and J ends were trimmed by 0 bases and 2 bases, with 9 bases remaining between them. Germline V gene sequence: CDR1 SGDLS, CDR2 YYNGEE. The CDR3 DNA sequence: TGTGCCAGCAGCGTAGTAGCGACCCCCTATAATTCACCCCTCCACTTT. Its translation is CASSVVATPYNSPLHF.

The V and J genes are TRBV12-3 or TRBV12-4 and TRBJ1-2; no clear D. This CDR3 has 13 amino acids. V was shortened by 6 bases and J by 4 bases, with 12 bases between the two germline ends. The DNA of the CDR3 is TGTGCCAGCAGAATCAAACAGAGCTATGGCTACACCTTC. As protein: CASRIKQSYGYTF.

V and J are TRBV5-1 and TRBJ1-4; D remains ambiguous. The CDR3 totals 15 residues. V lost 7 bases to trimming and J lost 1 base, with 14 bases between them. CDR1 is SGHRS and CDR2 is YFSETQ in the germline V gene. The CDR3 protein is CASCARSGTNEKLFF. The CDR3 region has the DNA TGCGCCAGCTGCGCAAGAAGTGGAACTAATGAAAAACTGTTTTTT.

This CDR3 reads CASSTLRDRGRDTEAFF. CDR3 sequence (DNA): TGTGCCAGCAGCACACTCCGGGACAGGGGAAGAGACACTGAAGCTTTCTTT. The chain combines TRBV7-9 with TRBJ1-1; 10 bases are a match to TRBD1. This CDR3 spans 17 amino acids. Per germline, CDR1 SEHNR and CDR2 FQNEAQ (reference sequence). V was clipped by 5 bases and J by 3 bases; unmatched bases: 12. The full variable domain, its missing parts supplied by reference TRBV7-9 and TRBJ1-1, is DTGVSQNPRHKITKRGQNVTFRCDPISEHNRLYWYRQTLGQGPEFLTYFQNEAQLEKSRLLSDRFSAERPKGSFSTLEIQRTEQGDSAMYLCASSTLRDRGRDTEAFFGQGTRLTVV.

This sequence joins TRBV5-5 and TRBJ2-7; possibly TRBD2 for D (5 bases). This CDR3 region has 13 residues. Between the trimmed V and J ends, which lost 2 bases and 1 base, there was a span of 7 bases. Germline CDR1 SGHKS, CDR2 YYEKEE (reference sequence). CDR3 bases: TGTGCCAGCAGCTTCCCGGGGTCCTACGAGCAGTACTTC. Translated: CASSFPGSYEQYF.

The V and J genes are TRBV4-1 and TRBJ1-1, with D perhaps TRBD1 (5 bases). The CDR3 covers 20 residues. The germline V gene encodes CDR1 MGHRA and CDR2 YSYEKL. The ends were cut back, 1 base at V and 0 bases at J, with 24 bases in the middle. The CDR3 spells CASSQVPPETEIILNTEAFF. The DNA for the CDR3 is TGCGCCAGCAGCCAAGTCCCTCCCGAGACAGAAATTATTTTGAACACTGAAGCTTTCTTT.

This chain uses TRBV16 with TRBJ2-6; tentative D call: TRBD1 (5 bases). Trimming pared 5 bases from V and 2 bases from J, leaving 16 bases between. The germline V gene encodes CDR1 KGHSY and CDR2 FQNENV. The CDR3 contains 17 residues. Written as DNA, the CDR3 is TGTGCCAGCAGCGCGCTTCAGGGTTTCGCTGGGGCCAACGTCCTGACTTTC. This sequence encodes CASSALQGFAGANVLTF.

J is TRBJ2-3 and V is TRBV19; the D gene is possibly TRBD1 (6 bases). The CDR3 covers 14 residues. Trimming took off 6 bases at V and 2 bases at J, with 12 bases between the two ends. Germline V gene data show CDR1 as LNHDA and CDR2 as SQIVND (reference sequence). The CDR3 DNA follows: TGTGCCAGTAGGTACAGGGCCCTCACAGATACGCAGTATTTT. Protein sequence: CASRYRALTDTQYF.

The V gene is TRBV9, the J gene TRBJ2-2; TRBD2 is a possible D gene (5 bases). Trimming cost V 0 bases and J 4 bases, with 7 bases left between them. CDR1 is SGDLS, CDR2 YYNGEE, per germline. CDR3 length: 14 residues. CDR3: CASSVGEFTGELFF. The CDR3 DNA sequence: TGTGCCAGCAGCGTAGGGGAGTTCACCGGGGAGCTGTTTTTT.

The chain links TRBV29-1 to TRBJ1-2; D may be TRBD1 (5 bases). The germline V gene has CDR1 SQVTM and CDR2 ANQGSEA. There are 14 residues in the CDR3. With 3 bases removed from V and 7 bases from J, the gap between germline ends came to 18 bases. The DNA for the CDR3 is TGCAGCGTTGAGATCCTCCGGGGGGAGGGTGGCTACACCTTC. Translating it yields CSVEILRGEGGYTF.

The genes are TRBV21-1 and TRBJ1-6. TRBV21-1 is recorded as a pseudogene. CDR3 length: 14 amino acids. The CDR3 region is CASSIRGLYSPLHF. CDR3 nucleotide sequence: TGTGCCAGCAGCATAAGAGGCCTCTATTCACCCCTCCACTTT.

CDR3 protein: CASSIGNRVASPLHF. As DNA, the CDR3 is TGTGCCAGTAGTATAGGGAACAGGGTGGCTTCACCCCTCCACTTT. V and J are TRBV19 and TRBJ1-6, with D perhaps matching TRBD1 (6 bases). Germline lookup yields CDR1 LNHDA and CDR2 SQIVND (reference sequence). The CDR3 contains 15 residues. With 1 base removed from V and 9 bases from J, the gap between germline ends came to 13 bases.

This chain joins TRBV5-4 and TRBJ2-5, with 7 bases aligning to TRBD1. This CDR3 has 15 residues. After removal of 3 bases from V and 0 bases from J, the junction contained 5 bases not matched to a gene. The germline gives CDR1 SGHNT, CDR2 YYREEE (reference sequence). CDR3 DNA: TGTGCCAGCAGCTCCTCGACAGGGTACCAAGAGACCCAGTACTTC. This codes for CASSSSTGYQETQYF.

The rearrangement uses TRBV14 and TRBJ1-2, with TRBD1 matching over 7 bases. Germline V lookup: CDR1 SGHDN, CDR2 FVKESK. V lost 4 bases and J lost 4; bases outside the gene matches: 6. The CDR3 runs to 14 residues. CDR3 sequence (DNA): TGTGCCAGCAGCCGGAACCGGGACAGCTATGGCTACACCTTC. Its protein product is CASSRNRDSYGYTF.

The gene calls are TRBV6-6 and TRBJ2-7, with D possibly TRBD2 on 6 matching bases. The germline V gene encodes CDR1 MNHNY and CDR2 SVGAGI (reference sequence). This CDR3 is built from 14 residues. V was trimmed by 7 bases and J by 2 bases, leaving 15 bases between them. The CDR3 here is CASTPDGSTYEQYF. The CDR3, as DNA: TGTGCCAGCACCCCCGACGGGAGTACCTACGAGCAGTACTTC.